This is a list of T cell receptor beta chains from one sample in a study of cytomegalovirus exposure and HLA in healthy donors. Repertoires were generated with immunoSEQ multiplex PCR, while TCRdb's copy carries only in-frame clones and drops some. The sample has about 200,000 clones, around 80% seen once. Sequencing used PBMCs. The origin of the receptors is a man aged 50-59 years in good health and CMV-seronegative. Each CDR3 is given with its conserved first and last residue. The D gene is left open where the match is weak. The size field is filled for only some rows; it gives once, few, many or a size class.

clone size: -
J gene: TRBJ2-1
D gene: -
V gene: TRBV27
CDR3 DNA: TGTGCCAGCAAAGAGTGGGCTAGCCTTGACAATGAGCAGTTCTTC
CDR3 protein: CASKEWASLDNEQFF

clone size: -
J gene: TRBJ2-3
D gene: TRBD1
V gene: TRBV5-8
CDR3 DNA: TGTGCCAGCAGCCGAGGATCGAGACAGGGGGTCCCAGATACGCAGTATTTT
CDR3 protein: CASSRGSRQGVPDTQYF

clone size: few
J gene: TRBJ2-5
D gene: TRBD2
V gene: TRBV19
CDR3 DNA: TGTGCCAGTAGTCTTAGCGGGGTGGGACAAGAGACCCAGTACTTC
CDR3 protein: CASSLSGVGQETQYF

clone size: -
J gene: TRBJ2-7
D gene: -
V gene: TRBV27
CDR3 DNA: TGTGCCAGCAGTTTAAAATCTGGACTATCCTACGAGCAGTACTTC
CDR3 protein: CASSLKSGLSYEQYF

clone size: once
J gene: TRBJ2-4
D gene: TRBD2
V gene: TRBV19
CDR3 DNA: TGTGCCAGTAGTTCCCCGACTAGCGGGAGAGAAAACATTCAGTACTTC
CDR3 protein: CASSSPTSGRENIQYF

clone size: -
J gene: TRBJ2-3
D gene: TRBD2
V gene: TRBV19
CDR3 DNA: TGTGCCAGTAGTATCCTAGCGGCCACAGATACGCAGTATTTT
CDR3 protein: CASSILAATDTQYF

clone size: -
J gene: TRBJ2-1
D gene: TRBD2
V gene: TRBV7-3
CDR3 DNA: TGTGCCAGCAGCCCAGGGGCTAGCGGGAGTAGGGGTGAGCAGTTCTTC
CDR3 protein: CASSPGASGSRGEQFF

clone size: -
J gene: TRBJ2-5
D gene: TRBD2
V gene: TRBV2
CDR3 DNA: TGTGCCAGCAGTGACCAGGGACTAGCAGAAGAGACCCAGTACTTC
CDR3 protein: CASSDQGLAEETQYF

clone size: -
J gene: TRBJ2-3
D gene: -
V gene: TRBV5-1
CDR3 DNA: TGCGCCAGCAGCTTGACGGGAGAAGTCCCAGATACGCAGTATTTT
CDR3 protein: CASSLTGEVPDTQYF

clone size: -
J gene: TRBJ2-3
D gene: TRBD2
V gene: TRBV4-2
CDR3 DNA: TGTGCCAGCAGCCAAGGGGGGGGGAGCACAGATACGCAGTATTTT
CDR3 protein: CASSQGGGSTDTQYF

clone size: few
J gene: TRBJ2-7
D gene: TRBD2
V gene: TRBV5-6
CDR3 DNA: TGTGCCAGCAGCTTCCGGACTAGCGGGAGGGCTCCCGGGCAGTACTTC
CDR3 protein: CASSFRTSGRAPGQYF

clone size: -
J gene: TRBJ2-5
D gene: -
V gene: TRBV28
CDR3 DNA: TGTGCCAGCACACTACCTGTAGGCGGGGGCACAGAGACCCAGTACTTC
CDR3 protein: CASTLPVGGGTETQYF

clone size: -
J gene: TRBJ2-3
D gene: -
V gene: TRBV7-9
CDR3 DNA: TGTGCCAGCAGCTTTCAAGGGGCCGCAGATACGCAGTATTTT
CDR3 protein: CASSFQGAADTQYF

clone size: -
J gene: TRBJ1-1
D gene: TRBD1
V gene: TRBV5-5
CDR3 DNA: TGTGCCAGCAAGAGACAGGGAAAGAACACTGAAGCTTTCTTT
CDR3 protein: CASKRQGKNTEAFF

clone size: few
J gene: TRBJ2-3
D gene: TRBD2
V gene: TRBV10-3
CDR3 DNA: TGTGCCATCAGTGAGGCCGGACTAGCGGGAGGGCCTGACACAGATACGCAGTATTTT
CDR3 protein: CAISEAGLAGGPDTDTQYF

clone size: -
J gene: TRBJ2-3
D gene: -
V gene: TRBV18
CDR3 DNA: TGTGCCAGCTCACCAACGAGAGATACGCAGTATTTT
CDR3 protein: CASSPTRDTQYF

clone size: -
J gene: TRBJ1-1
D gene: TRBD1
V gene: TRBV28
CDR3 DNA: TGTGCCAGCAGCCCAGCACAGGGGACCACTGAAGCTTTCTTT
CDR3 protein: CASSPAQGTTEAFF

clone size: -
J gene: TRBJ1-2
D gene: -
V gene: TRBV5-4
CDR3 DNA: TGTGCCAGCAGCTTGGACCGAGCGAGTTATGGCTACACCTTC
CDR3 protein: CASSLDRASYGYTF

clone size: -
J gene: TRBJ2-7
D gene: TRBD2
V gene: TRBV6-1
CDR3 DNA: TGTGCCAGCAAGCTCCAGCGGGGCCTCTACGAGCAGTACTTC
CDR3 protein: CASKLQRGLYEQYF

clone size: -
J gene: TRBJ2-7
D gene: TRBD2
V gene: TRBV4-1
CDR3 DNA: TGCGCCAGCAGCCAACCGGGACTAGATAAATACGAGCAGTACTTC
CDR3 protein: CASSQPGLDKYEQYF

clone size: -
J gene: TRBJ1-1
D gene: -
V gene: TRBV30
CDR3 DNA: TGTGCCTGGAGGGGGCTCAGGGGTAGGTACACTGAAGCTTTCTTT
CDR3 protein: CAWRGLRGRYTEAFF

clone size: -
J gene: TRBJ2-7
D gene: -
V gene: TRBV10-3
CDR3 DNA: TGTGCCATCAGTGAGTCGGGCCTCTACGAGCAGTACTTC
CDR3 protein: CAISESGLYEQYF

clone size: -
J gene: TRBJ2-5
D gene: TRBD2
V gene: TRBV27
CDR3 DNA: TGTGCCAGCAGTTTCTGGACTAGCTTAGAGACCCAGTACTTC
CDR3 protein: CASSFWTSLETQYF

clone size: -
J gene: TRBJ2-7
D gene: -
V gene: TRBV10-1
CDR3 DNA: TGCGCCAGCAGTGACGGCGGTAGCTCCTACGAGCAGTACTTC
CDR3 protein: CASSDGGSSYEQYF

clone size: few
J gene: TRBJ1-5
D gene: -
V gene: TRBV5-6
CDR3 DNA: TGTGCCAGCAGCCCCGGCCGTGTGACAGGCCTACAGCCCCAGCATTTT
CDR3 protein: CASSPGRVTGLQPQHF

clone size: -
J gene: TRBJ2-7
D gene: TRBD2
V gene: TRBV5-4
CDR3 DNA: TGTGCCAGCAGCTTGGAGGGACTAGCGGGCTCCTACGAGCAGTACTTC
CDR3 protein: CASSLEGLAGSYEQYF

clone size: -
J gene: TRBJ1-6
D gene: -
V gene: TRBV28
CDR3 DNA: TGTGCCAGCAGAAGACTCCCGAGCTCCTATAATTCACCCCTCCACTTT
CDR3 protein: CASRRLPSSYNSPLHF

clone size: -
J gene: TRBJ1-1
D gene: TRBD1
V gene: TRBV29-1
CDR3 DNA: TGCAGCGTGGTTAGGGACAGCCGCACTGAAGCTTTCTTT
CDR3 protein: CSVVRDSRTEAFF

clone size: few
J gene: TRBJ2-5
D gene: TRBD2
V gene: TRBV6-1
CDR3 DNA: TGTGCCAGCAGTGGCTCACTAGCGGGGCCCCCCGAGACCCAGTACTTC
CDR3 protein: CASSGSLAGPPETQYF

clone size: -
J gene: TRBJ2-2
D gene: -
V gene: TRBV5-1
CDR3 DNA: TGCGCCAGCAGCTTGCAGGTTGGCACCGGGGAGCTGTTTTTT
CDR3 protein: CASSLQVGTGELFF

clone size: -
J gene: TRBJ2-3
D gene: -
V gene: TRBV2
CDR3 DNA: TGTGCCAGCAGGTCCTCGGGACTCAGCACAGATACGCAGTATTTT
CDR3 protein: CASRSSGLSTDTQYF

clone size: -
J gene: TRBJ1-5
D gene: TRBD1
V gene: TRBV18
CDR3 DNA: TGTGCCAGCTCACCAGGGACAGGGTTCAATCAGCCCCAGCATTTT
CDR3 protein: CASSPGTGFNQPQHF

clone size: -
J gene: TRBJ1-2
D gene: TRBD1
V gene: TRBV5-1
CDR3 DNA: TGCGCCAGCAGCTCCGGACAGGGGACCGTTGACTATGGCTACACCTTC
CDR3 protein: CASSSGQGTVDYGYTF

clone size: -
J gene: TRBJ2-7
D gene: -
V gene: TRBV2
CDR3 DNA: TGTGCCAGCAATTTCGAGGCGTCCTACGAGCAGTACTTC
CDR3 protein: CASNFEASYEQYF

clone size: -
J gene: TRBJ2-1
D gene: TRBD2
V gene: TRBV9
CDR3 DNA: TGTGCCAGCAGCGTAGTACCCCGAGGTAGCGGGAACCCCTACAATGAGCAGTTCTTC
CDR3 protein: CASSVVPRGSGNPYNEQFF

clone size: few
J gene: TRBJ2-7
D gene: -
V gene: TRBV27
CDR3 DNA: TGTGCCAGCAGCCCGAGAGCGGCGTGGAAGCAGCAGTACTTC
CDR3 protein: CASSPRAAWKQQYF

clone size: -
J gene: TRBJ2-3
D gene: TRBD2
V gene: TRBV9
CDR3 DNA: TGTGCCAGCAGCGTAGTAGGTAGCGGGAGTCTCACAGATACGCAGTATTTT
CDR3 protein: CASSVVGSGSLTDTQYF

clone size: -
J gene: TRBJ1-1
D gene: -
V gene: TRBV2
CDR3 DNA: TGTGCCAGCAGTGCTGGGACAGAAGCTTTCTTT
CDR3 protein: CASSAGTEAFF

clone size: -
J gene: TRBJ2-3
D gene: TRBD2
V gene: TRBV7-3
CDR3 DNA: TGTGCCAGCAGCTTATTAGCGGGAGACTTAACAGATACGCAGTATTTT
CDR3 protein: CASSLLAGDLTDTQYF

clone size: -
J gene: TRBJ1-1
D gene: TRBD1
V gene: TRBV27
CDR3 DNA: TGTGCCAGCAGGACAGGGACTCCCCCTGAAGCTTTCTTT
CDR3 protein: CASRTGTPPEAFF

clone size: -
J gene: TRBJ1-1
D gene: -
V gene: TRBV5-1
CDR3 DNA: TGCGCCAGCAGCACTGGACTCACGAACACTGAAGCTTTCTTT
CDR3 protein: CASSTGLTNTEAFF

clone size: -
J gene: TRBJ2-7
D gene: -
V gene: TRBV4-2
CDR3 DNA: TGTGCCAGCAGCCAAGATGTGGGAGAGTACTACGAGCAGTACTTC
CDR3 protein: CASSQDVGEYYEQYF

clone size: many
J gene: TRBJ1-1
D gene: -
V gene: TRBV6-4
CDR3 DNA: TGTGCCAGCAGTGACTCGGGCGGAGGATCTGAAGCTTTCTTT
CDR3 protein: CASSDSGGGSEAFF

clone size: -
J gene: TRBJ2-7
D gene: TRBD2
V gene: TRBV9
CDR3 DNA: TGTGCCAGCAGCCCCCGGGGGGACGAGCAGTACTTC
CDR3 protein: CASSPRGDEQYF

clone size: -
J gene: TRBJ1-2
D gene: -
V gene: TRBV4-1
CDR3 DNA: TGCGCCAGCAGCCAAGATATGGCATCTAACTATGGCTACACCTTC
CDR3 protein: CASSQDMASNYGYTF

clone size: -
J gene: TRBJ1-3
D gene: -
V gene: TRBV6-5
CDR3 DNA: TGTGCCAGCAGTTACTCGGGCGGGGCGGCTGGAAACACCATATATTTT
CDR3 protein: CASSYSGGAAGNTIYF